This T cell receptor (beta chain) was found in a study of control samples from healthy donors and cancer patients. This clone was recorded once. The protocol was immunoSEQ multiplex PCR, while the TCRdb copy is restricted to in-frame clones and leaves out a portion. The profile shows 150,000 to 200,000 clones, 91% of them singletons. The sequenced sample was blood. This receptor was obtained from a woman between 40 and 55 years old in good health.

CDR3 amino acids: CASSLTGQGLFNEQFF. In DNA, the CDR3 is TGTGCCAGCAGCCTTACTGGACAGGGTCTTTTCAATGAGCAGTTCTTC. This rearrangement joins TRBV7-2 to TRBJ2-1, with TRBD1 identical over 8 bases. With 5 bases clipped from V and 6 bases from J, the junction kept 12 bases outside the gene matches. Germline CDR1 reads SGHTA; CDR2 reads FQGNSA. The CDR3 loop spans 16 amino acids.